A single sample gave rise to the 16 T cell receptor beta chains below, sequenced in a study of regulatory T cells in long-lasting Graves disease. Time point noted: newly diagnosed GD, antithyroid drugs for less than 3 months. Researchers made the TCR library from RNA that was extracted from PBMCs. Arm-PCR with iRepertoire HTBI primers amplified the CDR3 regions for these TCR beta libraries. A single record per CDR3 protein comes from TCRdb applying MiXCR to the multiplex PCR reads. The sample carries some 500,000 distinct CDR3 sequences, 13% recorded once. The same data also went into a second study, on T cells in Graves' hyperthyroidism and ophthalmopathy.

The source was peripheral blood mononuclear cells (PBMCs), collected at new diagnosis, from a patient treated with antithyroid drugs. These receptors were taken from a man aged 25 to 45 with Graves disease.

The CDR3 reads CASNTGEGYGYTF. DNA of the CDR3: TGTGCCAGTAATACAGGGGAAGGCTATGGCTACACCTTC. V and J are TRBV19 and TRBJ1-2, with 7 bases matching TRBD1. CDR3 size: 13 residues. Trimming at V came to 7 bases and at J to 4 bases, leaving 6 bases not matched to a gene. CDR1 and CDR2 from the germline V gene are LNHDA and SQIVND (reference sequence).

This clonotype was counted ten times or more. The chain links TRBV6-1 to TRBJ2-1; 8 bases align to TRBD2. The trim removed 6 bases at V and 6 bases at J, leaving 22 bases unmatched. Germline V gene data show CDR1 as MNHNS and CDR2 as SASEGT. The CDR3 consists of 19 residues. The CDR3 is CASRPLGTRYLIRPNEQFF. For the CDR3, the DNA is TGTGCCAGCAGACCCCTAGGGACTAGATATCTCATTCGGCCCAATGAGCAGTTCTTC.

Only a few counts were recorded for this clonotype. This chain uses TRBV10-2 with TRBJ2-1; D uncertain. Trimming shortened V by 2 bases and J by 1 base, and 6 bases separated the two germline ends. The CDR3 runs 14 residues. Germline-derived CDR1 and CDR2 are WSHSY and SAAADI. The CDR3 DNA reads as TGCGCCAGCAGTGAGCGTCAGTCCTACAATGAGCAGTTCTTC. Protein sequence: CASSERQSYNEQFF.

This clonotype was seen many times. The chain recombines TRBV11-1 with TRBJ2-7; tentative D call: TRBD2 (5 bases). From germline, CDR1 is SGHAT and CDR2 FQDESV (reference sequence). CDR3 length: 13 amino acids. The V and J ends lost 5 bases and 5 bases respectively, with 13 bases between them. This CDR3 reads CASSLTRRNEQYF. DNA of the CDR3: TGTGCCAGCAGCCTGACCAGGAGGAACGAGCAGTACTTC. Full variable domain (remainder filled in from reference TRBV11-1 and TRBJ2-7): EAEVAQSPRYKITEKSQAVAFWCDPISGHATLYWYRQILGQGPELLVQFQDESVVDDSQLPKDRFSAERLKGVDSTLKIQPAELGDSAMYLCASSLTRRNEQYFGPGTRLTVT.

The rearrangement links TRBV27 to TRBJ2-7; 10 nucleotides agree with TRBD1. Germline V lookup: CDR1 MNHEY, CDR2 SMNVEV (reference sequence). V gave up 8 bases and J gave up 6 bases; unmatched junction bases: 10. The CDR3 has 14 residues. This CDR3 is CASGVGQGIGEQYF. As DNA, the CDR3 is TGTGCCAGCGGGGTGGGACAGGGGATTGGCGAGCAGTACTTC.

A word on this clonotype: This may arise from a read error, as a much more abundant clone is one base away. For the CDR3, the DNA is TGTGCCAGCAGCCCCCTGTTGGAAGCTACTGAAAAACTGTTTTTT. Protein product: CASSPLLEATEKLFF. The chain joins TRBV6-2 or TRBV6-3 to TRBJ1-4; D call uncertain. CDR1 is MNHEY, CDR2 SVGEGT, per germline. V gave up 6 bases and J gave up 7 bases, with 18 bases separating them. CDR3 size: 15 residues.

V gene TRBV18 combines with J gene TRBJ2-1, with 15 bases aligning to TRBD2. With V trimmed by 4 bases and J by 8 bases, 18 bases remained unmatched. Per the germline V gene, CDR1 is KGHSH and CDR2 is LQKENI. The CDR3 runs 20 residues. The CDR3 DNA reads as TGTGCCAGCTCACATGCCGGGACTAGCGGGAGGACATTACTACGGGATGAGCAGTTCTTC. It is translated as CASSHAGTSGRTLLRDEQFF. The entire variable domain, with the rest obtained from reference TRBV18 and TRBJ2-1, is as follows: NAGVMQNPRHLVRRRGQEARLRCSPMKGHSHVYWYRQLPEEGLKFMVYLQKENIIDESGMPKERFSAEFPKEGPSILRIQQVVRGDSAAYFCASSHAGTSGRTLLRDEQFFGPGTRLTVL.

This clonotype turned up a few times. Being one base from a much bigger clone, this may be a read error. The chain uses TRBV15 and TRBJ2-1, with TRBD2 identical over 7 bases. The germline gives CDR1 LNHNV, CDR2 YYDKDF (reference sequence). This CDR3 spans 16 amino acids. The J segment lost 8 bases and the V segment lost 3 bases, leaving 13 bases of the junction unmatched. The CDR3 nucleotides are TGTGCCACCAGCAGGGACCTAGCGGCATCGTACGATGAGCAGTTCTTC. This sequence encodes CATSRDLAASYDEQFF.

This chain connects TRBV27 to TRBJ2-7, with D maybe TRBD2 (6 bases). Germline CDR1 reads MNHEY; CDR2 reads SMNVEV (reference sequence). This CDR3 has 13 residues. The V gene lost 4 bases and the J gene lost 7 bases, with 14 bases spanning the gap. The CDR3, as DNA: TGTGCCAGCAGTTACACTCGGGGGTGGGAGCAGTACTTC. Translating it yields CASSYTRGWEQYF.

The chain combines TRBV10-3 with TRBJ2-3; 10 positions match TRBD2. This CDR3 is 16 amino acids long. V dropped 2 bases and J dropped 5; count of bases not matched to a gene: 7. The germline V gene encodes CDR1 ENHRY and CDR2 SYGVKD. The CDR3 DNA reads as TGTGCCATCAGTGAGCCAACTAGCGGGGTCGGAGATACGCAGTATTTT. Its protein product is CAISEPTSGVGDTQYF.

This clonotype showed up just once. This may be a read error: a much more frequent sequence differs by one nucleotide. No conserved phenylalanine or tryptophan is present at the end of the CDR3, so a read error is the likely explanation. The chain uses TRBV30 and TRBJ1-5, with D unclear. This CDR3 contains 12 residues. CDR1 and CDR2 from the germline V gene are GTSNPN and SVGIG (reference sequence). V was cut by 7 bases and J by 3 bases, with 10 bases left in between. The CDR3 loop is CASGGPNQPQHL. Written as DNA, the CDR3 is TGTGCCTCCGGCGGCCCCAATCAGCCCCAGCATCTT.

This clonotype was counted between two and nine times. The CDR3 nucleotides are TGCGCCAGCAGCCCCTTGAGTGGGAGGGCGACATACGAGCAGTACTTC. Amino acid sequence: CASSPLSGRATYEQYF. V gene TRBV4-1 combines with J gene TRBJ2-7; 7 bases match TRBD2. The germline CDR1 and CDR2 sequences are MGHRA and YSYEKL. This CDR3 is built from 16 residues. Trimming took 4 bases from V and 4 from J; bases not matched to a gene: 13.

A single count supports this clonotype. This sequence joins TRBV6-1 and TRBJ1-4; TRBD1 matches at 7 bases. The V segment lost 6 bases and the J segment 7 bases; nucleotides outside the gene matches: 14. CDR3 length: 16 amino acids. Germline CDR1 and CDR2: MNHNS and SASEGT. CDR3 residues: CASRPPGQEESEKLFF. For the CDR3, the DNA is TGTGCCAGCAGGCCCCCAGGACAGGAGGAGAGTGAAAAACTGTTTTTT.

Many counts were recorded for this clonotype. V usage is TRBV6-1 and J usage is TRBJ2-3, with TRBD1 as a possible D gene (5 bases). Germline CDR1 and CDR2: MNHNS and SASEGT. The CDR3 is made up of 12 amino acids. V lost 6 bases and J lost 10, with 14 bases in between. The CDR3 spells CASRKGVGAQYF. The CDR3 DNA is TGTGCCAGCAGAAAAGGGGTTGGAGCGCAGTATTTT.

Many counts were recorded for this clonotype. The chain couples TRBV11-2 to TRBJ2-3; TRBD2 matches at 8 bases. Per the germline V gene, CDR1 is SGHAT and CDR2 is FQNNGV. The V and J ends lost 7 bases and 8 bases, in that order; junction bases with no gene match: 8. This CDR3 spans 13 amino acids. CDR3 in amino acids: CASTQLAGGTQYF. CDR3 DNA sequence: TGTGCCAGCACCCAACTCGCGGGGGGTACGCAGTATTTT.

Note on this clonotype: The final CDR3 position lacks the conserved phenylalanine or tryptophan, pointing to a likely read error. The DNA of the CDR3 is TGTGCCAGCAGGACTAGATCCTACGAGCAGTACCTC. Amino acids: CASRTRSYEQYL. The chain employs TRBV27 and TRBJ2-7; tentative D call: TRBD2 (6 bases). The germline V and J ends were trimmed by 6 bases and 1 base, with 7 bases remaining between them. The CDR3 extends over 12 amino acids. Germline CDR1 MNHEY, CDR2 SMNVEV (reference sequence).